This TCR beta chain comes out of a study of identical twins. With respect to this clonotype: Its antigen is not known.

Study outcomes and limitations: The presence of invariant MAIT and iNKT cells could partly confound analyses of zero-insertion sequences. Conclusions relied on cross-sectional statistical analysis, not following the same donors.

Template switching introduced a universal primer site, and the cDNA bore unique molecular identifiers. In TCRdb, the 5' RACE reads were re-called with MiXCR into one record per CDR3 protein. The sample shows under 250,000 distinct CDR3 sequences, approximately 9% of them seen only once. Sequences were obtained from memory (CD45RO+) T cells sorted from blood. This TCR derives from a woman between 18 and 29 years old in good health.

CDR3 region: CSAEGLQETQYF. The CDR3 bases are TGCAGTGCTGAGGGGCTTCAAGAGACCCAGTACTTC. This chain uses TRBV20-1 with TRBJ2-5; D might be TRBD1 or TRBD2, each matching 5 bases. The germline V gene has CDR1 DFQATT and CDR2 SNEGSKA (reference sequence). This CDR3 is built from 12 residues. The V end was cut by 5 bases, the J end by 2 bases, with 9 bases between.